This is a list of T cell receptor beta chains from one sample in a study of lymphopenia after photon versus proton radiotherapy. Libraries were prepared by immunoSEQ multiplex PCR; TCRdb keeps only in-frame clonotypes and omits some of them. Seen here are around 20,000 clones, under 95% observed once, and the top ten hold around 6.1%. The sample was peripheral blood, taken from a patient treated with photon-based radiotherapy. The receptors here all came from a man aged 55-75 years with pancreatic cancer. The CDR3 runs from the conserved cysteine through the conserved F or W. The order of the fields is clone size, D gene, V gene, J gene, CDR3 DNA, CDR3 protein. D genes are given only for firm matches. Clone size is stated in some rows and not others, as once, few, many or a class when expanded.

once	.	TRBV18	TRBJ2-3	TGTGCCAGCTCACCACCCCCTAGCGACTTAAGCACAGATACGCAGTATTTT	CASSPPPSDLSTDTQYF
.	.	TRBV18	TRBJ1-4	TGTGCCAGCTCACCTCGAGCGACAGTTCCTTCAACTAATGAAAAACTGTTTTTT	CASSPRATVPSTNEKLFF
.	.	TRBV6-1	TRBJ1-1	TGTGCCAGCAGTGAAATTCAAATTGGGCTCTCGTCGGGGGGGACTGAAGCTTTCTTT	CASSEIQIGLSSGGTEAFF
.	TRBD1	TRBV6-1	TRBJ1-1	TGTGCCAGCAGAAGGACAGGCGCGGGGGCTTTCTTT	CASRRTGAGAFF
.	.	TRBV29-1	TRBJ2-3	TGCAGCTTCGGAGGGAACCCGAGCACAGATACGCAGTATTTT	CSFGGNPSTDTQYF
.	TRBD2	TRBV11-3	TRBJ2-2	TGTGCCAGCAGCTTATACGGGGGAGGGGCCGGGGAGCTGTTTTTT	CASSLYGGGAGELFF
once	TRBD1	TRBV5-4	TRBJ1-3	TGTGCCAGCAGTGGACAGGGGGGAAACACCATATATTTT	CASSGQGGNTIYF
.	TRBD1	TRBV11-2	TRBJ1-1	TGTGCCAGCAGCTTAGCGGGGACAGGGGGCACTGAAGCTTTCTTT	CASSLAGTGGTEAFF
.	.	TRBV6-5	TRBJ1-1	TGTGCCAGCACGCGGCAGGGCCACACTGAAGCTTTCTTT	CASTRQGHTEAFF
.	TRBD2	TRBV7-2	TRBJ2-3	TGTGCCAGCAGCCCTAGCGGGGTGGAGACAGATACGCAGTATTTT	CASSPSGVETDTQYF
.	.	TRBV7-9	TRBJ1-5	TGTGCCAGCAGCTTTGGGTCAGATCAGCCCCAGCATTTT	CASSFGSDQPQHF
.	.	TRBV10-3	TRBJ1-1	TGTGCCACCGCAGGGGATGGGGTGAGCACTGAAGCTTTCTTT	CATAGDGVSTEAFF
.	.	TRBV7-2	TRBJ1-5	TGTGCCAGCAGCTTAGGCTCGGGGGGCGGTCAGCCCCAGCATTTT	CASSLGSGGGQPQHF
once	.	TRBV7-9	TRBJ1-1	TGTGCCAGCACCGGAGGGGTGAACACTGAAGCTTTCTTT	CASTGGVNTEAFF
once	.	TRBV19	TRBJ2-5	TGTGCCAGTAGTATAGTAGGGGTGGGGAAAGAGACCCAGTACTTC	CASSIVGVGKETQYF
few	.	TRBV2	TRBJ1-5	TGTGCCAGCAGCGGGCAGGGTGTGGATCAGCCCCAGCATTTT	CASSGQGVDQPQHF
.	.	TRBV30	TRBJ1-6	TGTGCCTTCCTGGGGGACGGTATCTCCTATAATTCACCCCTCCACTTT	CAFLGDGISYNSPLHF
.	.	TRBV7-9	TRBJ1-2	TGTGCCAGCAGCTTAGCGGAAGACGTCTCTGGCTACACCTTC	CASSLAEDVSGYTF
.	.	TRBV13	TRBJ1-5	TGTGCCAGCAGCCTCGGAGGTGGTGAGCCCCAGCATTTT	CASSLGGGEPQHF
once	.	TRBV2	TRBJ1-5	TGTGCCAGCAGCCAATTCCGGGACAGCAATCAGCCCCAGCATTTT	CASSQFRDSNQPQHF
once	.	TRBV7-3	TRBJ2-2	TGTGCCAGCAGCTTATACAGACCGGGCCCCAGGGCCGGGGAGCTGTTTTTT	CASSLYRPGPRAGELFF
once	TRBD1	TRBV18	TRBJ1-5	TGTGCCAGCTCACCGGACAGGGGAAATCAGCCCCAGCATTTT	CASSPDRGNQPQHF
.	.	TRBV2	TRBJ1-3	TGTGCCAGCGGGGGACGGACCTCCTCTGGAAACACCATATATTTT	CASGGRTSSGNTIYF
once	.	TRBV5-1	TRBJ2-6	TGCGCCAGCAGCCCAATCCAACAGAGCTCTGGGGCCAACGTCCTGACTTTC	CASSPIQQSSGANVLTF
once	TRBD1	TRBV11-2	TRBJ1-6	TGTGCCAGCAGCTTCAGTCGGACAGGGAATTCACCCCTCCACTTT	CASSFSRTGNSPLHF
.	.	TRBV5-6	TRBJ1-5	TGTGCCAGCAGCTTGGCCGCCGGATATAGCAATCAGCCCCAGCATTTT	CASSLAAGYSNQPQHF
.	TRBD2	TRBV10-3	TRBJ2-1	TGTGCCATCGCCCCGGGACTACTCTACAATGAGCAGTTCTTC	CAIAPGLLYNEQFF